This passage covers 3 T cell receptor beta chains from one sample sequenced in a study of shared clonotypes between healthy human individuals. Assay used: immunoSEQ multiplex PCR; TCRdb lists only in-frame clones, some missing. The profile shows some 2.1 million clones, roughly 94% of them singletons. Sequencing input: naive CD4+ T cells sorted from blood. The subset was: CD45RA+ positively selected. The source of these receptors is a man younger than 35 in good health.

The chain has TRBV4-3 and TRBJ1-3; maybe TRBD1 (5 bases). Germline V gives CDR1 LGHNA, CDR2 YSLEER. CDR3 length equals 17 residues. The ends were cut back, 2 bases at V and 1 base at J, with 15 bases in the middle. CDR3 residues: CASSQFNLGGSGNTIYF. Here the CDR3 DNA reads TGCGCCAGCAGCCAATTTAACCTGGGGGGGTCTGGAAACACCATATATTTT.

This rearrangement joins TRBV30 to TRBJ2-4, with D perhaps TRBD1 or TRBD2 (5 bases each). This CDR3 is 14 amino acids long. Germline values: CDR1 GTSNPN, CDR2 SVGIG (reference sequence). Deletions cut 4 bases from V and 8 bases from J, with 18 bases between. The DNA of the CDR3 is TGTGCCTGGACTCTCGGGGCGAGTAAGCACATTCAGTACTTC. Its protein product is CAWTLGASKHIQYF.

The chain joins TRBV11-2 to TRBJ2-1, with D maybe TRBD1 (6 bases). Trimming removed 3 bases at V and 4 bases at J, with 16 bases between. Germline V lookup: CDR1 SGHAT, CDR2 FQNNGV. This CDR3 comprises 16 residues. DNA for the CDR3: TGTGCCAGCAGCTTGAGTGGCAGGGGATCATACAATGAGCAGTTCTTC. Encoded protein: CASSLSGRGSYNEQFF.